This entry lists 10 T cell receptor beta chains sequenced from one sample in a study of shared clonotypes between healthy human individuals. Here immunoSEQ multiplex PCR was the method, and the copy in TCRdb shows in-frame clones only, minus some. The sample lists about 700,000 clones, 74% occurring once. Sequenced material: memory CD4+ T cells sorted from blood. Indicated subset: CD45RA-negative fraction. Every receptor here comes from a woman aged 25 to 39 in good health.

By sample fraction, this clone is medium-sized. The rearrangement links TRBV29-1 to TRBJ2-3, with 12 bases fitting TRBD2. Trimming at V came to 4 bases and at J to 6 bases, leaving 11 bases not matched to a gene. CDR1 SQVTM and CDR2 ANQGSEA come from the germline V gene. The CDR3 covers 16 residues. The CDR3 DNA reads TGCAGCGTTGCCCGGTCTAGCGGGAGGGCCGCTGATACGCAGTATTTT. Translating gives CSVARSSGRAADTQYF.

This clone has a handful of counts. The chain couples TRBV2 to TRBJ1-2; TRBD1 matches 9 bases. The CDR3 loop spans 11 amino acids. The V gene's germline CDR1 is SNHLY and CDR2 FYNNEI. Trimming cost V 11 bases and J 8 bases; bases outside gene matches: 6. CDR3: CAFHRGRGYTF. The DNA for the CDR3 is TGTGCCTTTCACAGGGGGCGAGGCTACACCTTC.

The CDR3 DNA follows: TGTGCCAGCATGGGAAATCTAGTCTACAATGAGCAGTTCTTC. As protein: CASMGNLVYNEQFF. The genes are TRBV6-5 and TRBJ2-1, with unresolved D. The CDR3 has 14 residues. Germline V lookup: CDR1 MNHEY, CDR2 SVGAGI. The V gene lost 7 bases and the J gene lost 3 bases, with 13 bases spanning the gap.

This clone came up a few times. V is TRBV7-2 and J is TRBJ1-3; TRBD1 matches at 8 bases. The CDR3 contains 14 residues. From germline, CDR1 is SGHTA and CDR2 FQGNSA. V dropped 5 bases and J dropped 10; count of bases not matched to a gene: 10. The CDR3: CASSAGTGHRTIYF. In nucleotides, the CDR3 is TGTGCCAGCAGCGCCGGGACAGGCCATCGGACCATATATTTT.

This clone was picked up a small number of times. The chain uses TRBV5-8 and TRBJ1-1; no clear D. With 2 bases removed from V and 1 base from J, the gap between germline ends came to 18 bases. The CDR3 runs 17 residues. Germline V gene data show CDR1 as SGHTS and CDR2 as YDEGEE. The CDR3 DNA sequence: TGTGCCAGCAGCTTCTATCTCACCGGGCGAGAGAACACTGAAGCTTTCTTT. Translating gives CASSFYLTGRENTEAFF.

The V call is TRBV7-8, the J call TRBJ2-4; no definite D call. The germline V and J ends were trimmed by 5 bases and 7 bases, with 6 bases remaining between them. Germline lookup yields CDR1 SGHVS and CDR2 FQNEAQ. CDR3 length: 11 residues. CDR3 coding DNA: TGTGCCAGCAGCCCTCAGAACATTCAGTACTTC. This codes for CASSPQNIQYF.

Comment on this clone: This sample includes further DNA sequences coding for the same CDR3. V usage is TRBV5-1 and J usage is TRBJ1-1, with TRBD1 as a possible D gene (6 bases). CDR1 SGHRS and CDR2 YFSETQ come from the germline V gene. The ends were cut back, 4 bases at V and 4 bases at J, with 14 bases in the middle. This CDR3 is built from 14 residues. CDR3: CASSLGGVGTEAFF. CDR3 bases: TGCGCCAGCAGCCTAGGGGGGGTAGGCACTGAAGCTTTCTTT.

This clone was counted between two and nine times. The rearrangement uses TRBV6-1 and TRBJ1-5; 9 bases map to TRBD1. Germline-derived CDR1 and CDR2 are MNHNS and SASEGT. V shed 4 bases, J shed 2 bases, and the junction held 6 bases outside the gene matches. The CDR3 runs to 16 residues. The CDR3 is CASSGPTGGRNQPQHF. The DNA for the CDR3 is TGTGCCAGCAGTGGACCGACAGGGGGTCGCAATCAGCCCCAGCATTTT.

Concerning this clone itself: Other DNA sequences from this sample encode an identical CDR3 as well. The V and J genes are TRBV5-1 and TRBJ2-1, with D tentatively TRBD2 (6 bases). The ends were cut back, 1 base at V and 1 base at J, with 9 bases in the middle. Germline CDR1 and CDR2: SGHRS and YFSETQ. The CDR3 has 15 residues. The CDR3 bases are TGCGCCAGCAGCTTGAGTAGCGGTTCCTACAATGAGCAGTTCTTC. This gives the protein CASSLSSGSYNEQFF.

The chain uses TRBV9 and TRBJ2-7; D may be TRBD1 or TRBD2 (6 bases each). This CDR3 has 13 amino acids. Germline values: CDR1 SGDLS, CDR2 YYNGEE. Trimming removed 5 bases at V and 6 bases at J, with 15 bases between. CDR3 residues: CASSLQGGREQYF. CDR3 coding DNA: TGTGCCAGCAGTCTCCAAGGGGGGCGCGAGCAGTACTTC.